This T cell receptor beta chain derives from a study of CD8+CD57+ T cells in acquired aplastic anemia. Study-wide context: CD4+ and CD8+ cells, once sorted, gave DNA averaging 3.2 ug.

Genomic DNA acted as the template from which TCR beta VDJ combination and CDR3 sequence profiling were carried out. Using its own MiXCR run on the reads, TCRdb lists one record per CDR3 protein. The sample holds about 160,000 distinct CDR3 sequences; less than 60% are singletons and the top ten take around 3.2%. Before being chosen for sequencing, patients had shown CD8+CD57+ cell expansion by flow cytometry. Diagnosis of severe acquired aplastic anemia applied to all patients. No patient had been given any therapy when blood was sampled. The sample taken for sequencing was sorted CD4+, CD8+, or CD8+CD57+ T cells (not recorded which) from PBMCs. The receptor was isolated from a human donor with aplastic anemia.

CDR3 residues: CSVDSAGGVTQYF. The CDR3 bases are TGCAGCGTTGACTCGGCAGGGGGAGTGACCCAGTACTTC. V and J are TRBV29-1 and TRBJ2-5; 7 bases line up with TRBD1. Per germline, CDR1 SQVTM and CDR2 ANQGSEA. The junction had 8 bases not matched to a gene; V was cut back by 3 bases and J by 7 bases. The CDR3 covers 13 residues.